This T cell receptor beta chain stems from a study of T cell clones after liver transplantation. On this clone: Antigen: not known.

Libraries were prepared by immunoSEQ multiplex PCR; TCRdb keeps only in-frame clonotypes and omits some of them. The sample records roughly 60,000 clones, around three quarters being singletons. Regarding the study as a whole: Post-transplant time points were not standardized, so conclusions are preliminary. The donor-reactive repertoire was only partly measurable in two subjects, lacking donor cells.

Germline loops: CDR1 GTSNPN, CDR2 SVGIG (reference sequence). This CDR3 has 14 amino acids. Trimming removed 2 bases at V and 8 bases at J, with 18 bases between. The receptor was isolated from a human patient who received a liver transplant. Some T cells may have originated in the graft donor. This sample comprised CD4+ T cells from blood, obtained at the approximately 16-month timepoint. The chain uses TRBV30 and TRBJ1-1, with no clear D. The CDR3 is CAWSPEPPKTEAFF. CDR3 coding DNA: TGTGCCTGGAGTCCCGAACCCCCAAAGACCGAAGCTTTCTTT.